This is a list of T cell receptor beta chains from one sample in a study of Ad26.COV2.S vaccination and SARS-CoV-2 variants. This table comes from immunoSEQ multiplex PCR, and its TCRdb copy is limited to in-frame clones, with some not included. The sample comprises around 300,000 clones, 86% of which are singletons, and about 10% rests with the top ten. The sequencing here drew on peripheral blood, taken in a trial of Ad26.COV2.S vaccine versus placebo. The receptors were sampled from a person aged 18-65 years who received the Ad26.COV2.S COVID-19 vaccine or a placebo. Both conserved end residues are trimmed from each CDR3.

TRBJ2-5 TRBV24-1 ATRGTGGGETQY
TRBJ1-2 TRBV12-3/TRBV12-4 ASSPRPLGYT
TRBJ2-3 TRBV4-2 ASSQEPMAGNTDTQY
TRBJ2-7 TRBV11-2 ASRGGALAYEQY
TRBJ2-7 TRBV7-9 ASSAGTGYEQY
TRBJ2-7 TRBV7-8 ASSFLGQGAGHEQY
TRBJ1-4 TRBV4-2 ASSQDSQGYNEKLF
TRBJ1-5 TRBV4-3 ASSQDRGLNQPQH
TRBJ1-4 TRBV28 ASSLVGEGEKLF
TRBJ1-6 TRBV30 AWRARAPRGSPLH
TRBJ2-5 TRBV10-3 AIRRTAQETQY
TRBJ2-5 TRBV29-1 ITRGDTQETQY
TRBJ2-7 TRBV12-3/TRBV12-4 ASSFGQGGEQY
TRBJ2-1 TRBV7-3 ASSFPAVGEGNEQF
TRBJ2-5 TRBV5-1 ASSLAGPAETQY
TRBJ2-1 TRBV19 ASMLASGTTYNEQF
TRBJ1-4 TRBV10-3 ASGASGKEKLF
TRBJ2-1 TRBV7-9 ASSLKASGRQVGEQF
TRBJ2-7 TRBV19 ASSKGGASNEQY
TRBJ2-7 TRBV6-2/TRBV6-3 ASSHGRGAGYEQY
TRBJ2-5 TRBV5-1 ASSLRGQGGGQETQY
TRBJ2-7 TRBV18 ASSPRTSGRYEQY
TRBJ2-5 TRBV7-2 ASSSLAGGWETQY
TRBJ2-1 TRBV24-1 ATSDPRLARYEQF
TRBJ2-2 TRBV7-9 ASYTGGPGELF
TRBJ2-1 TRBV10-3 AISDWQYNEQF
TRBJ1-4 TRBV3-1/TRBV3-2 ASSPEKGGRGYKDEKLF
TRBJ1-4 TRBV11-2 ASSLSDGTNEKLF
TRBJ1-5 TRBV4-2 ASSQAFDRASNQPQH
TRBJ2-6 TRBV28 ASYPGTGRSGANVLT
TRBJ2-7 TRBV20-1 SASMGTSGYEQY
TRBJ1-2 TRBV5-6 ASSLADGGYT
TRBJ2-7 TRBV7-2 ASSSSGPYEQY
TRBJ2-1 TRBV10-1 ASREAGGPGEQF
TRBJ1-1 TRBV4-1 ASSRNTGTEAF
TRBJ2-5 TRBV6-5 ASSYGLLETQY
TRBJ2-7 TRBV10-3 AISEGTSGDRYEQY
TRBJ2-1 TRBV5-1 ASSLDADNEQF
TRBJ2-7 TRBV7-2 ASSLGTGYYEQY
TRBJ1-2 TRBV28 ASSLTQGAGNYGYT
TRBJ2-5 TRBV7-2 ASSLAVIRRETQY
TRBJ1-1 TRBV6-5 ASSIMTATEAF
TRBJ1-5 TRBV19 ASSISVERGQPQH
TRBJ1-1 TRBV6-2/TRBV6-3 ASSYWENTEAF
TRBJ1-2 TRBV12-3/TRBV12-4 ASSTRTGGGYT
TRBJ2-2 TRBV5-1 ATNTGNTGELF
TRBJ1-2 TRBV27 ASSSTGYHGYT
TRBJ1-2 TRBV7-8 ASSLRATNYGYT
TRBJ1-3 TRBV4-1 ASSQEGQQGAVGNTIY
TRBJ2-2 TRBV7-3 ASSESGGGELF
TRBJ2-3 TRBV13 ASSSRSSTDTQY
TRBJ2-7 TRBV11-2 ASSRWGSETYEQY
TRBJ2-1 TRBV11-2 ASSHEVNEQF
TRBJ1-2 TRBV4-2 ASSQDLRGTYGYT
TRBJ1-1 TRBV14 ASSQVPGQGEAF